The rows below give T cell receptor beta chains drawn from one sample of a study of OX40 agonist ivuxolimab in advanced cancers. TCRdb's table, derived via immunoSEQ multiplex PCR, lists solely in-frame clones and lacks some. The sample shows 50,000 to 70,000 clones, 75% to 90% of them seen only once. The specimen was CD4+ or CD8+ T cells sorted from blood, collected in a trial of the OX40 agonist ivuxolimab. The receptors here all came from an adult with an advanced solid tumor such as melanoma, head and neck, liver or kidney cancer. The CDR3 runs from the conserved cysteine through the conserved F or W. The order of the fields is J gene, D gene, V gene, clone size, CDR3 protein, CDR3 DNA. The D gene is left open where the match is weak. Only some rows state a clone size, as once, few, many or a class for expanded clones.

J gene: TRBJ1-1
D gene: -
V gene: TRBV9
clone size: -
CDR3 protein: CASSVEGMNTEAFF
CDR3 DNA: TGTGCCAGCAGCGTCGAAGGGATGAACACTGAAGCTTTCTTT

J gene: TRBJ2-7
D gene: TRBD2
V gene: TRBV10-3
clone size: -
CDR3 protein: CAISVLRAGGEQYF
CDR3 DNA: TGTGCCATCAGTGTCCTCCGGGCGGGGGGCGAGCAGTACTTC

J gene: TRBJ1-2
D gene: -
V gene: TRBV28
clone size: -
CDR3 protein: CASSGHRDYGYTF
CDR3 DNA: TGTGCCTCAAGCGGCCACCGAGACTATGGCTACACCTTC

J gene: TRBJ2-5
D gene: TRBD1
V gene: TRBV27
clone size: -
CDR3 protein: CASSAQGALYGETQYF
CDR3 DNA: TGTGCCAGCAGTGCGCAGGGGGCCCTGTACGGGGAGACCCAGTACTTC

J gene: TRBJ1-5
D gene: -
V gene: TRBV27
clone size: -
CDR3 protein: CASSFGQSNQPQHF
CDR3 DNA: TGTGCCAGCAGTTTCGGACAGAGCAATCAGCCCCAGCATTTT

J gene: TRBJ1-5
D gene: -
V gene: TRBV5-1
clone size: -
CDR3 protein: CASRTTDQGIGSNQPQHF
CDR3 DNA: TGCGCCAGCAGAACTACGGACCAGGGGATAGGGAGCAATCAGCCCCAGCATTTT

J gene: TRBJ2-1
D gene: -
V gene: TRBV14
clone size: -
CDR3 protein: CASSQGGSPYNEQFF
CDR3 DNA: TGTGCCAGCAGCCAAGGAGGGAGCCCCTACAATGAGCAGTTCTTC

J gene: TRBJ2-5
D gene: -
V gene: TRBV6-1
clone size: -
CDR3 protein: CASSGGGGSETQYF
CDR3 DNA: TGTGCCAGCAGTGGGGGTGGGGGCTCCGAGACCCAGTACTTC

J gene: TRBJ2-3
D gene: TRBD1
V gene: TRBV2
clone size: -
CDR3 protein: CASLAPGQVPNTQYF
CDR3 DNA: TGTGCCAGCTTAGCCCCGGGACAGGTTCCTAATACGCAGTATTTT

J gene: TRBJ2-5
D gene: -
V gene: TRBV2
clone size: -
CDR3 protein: CASSVDGSNTEETQYF
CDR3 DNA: TGTGCCAGCAGTGTGGACGGTTCGAACACAGAAGAGACCCAGTACTTC

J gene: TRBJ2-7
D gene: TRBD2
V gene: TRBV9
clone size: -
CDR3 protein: CASSELAGGWDEQYF
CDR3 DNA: TGTGCCAGCAGCGAACTAGCGGGGGGCTGGGACGAGCAGTACTTC

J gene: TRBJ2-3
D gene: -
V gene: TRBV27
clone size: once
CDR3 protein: CASRVTNTDTQYF
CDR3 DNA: TGTGCCAGCAGGGTGACTAACACAGATACGCAGTATTTT

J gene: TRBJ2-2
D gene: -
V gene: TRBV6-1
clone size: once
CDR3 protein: CASEPRDFKWELFF
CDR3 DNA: TGTGCCAGCGAACCGAGAGACTTCAAGTGGGAGCTGTTTTTT

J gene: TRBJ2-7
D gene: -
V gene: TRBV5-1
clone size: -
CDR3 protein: CASSFSSGEQYF
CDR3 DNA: TGCGCCAGCAGCTTTTCGAGTGGAGAGCAGTACTTC

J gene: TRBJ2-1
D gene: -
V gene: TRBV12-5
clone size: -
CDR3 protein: CASGTSAREQFF
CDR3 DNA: TGTGCTAGTGGCACTAGTGCTCGTGAGCAGTTCTTC

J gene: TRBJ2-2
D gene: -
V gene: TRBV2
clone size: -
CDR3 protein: CASSDSGKNTGELFF
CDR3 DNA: TGTGCCAGCAGTGATTCGGGGAAGAACACCGGGGAGCTGTTTTTT

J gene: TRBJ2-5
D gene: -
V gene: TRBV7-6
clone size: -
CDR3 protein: CASSLKGWLETQYF
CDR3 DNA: TGTGCCAGCAGCCTCAAAGGGTGGTTGGAGACCCAGTACTTC

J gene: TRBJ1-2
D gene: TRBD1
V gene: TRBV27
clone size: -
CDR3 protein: CASSFGQAYGYTF
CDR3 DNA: TGTGCCAGCAGTTTCGGACAGGCCTATGGCTACACCTTC

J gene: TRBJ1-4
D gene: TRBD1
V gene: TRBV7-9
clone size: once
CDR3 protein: CASSPGRDRSEKLFF
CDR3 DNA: TGTGCCAGCAGCCCTGGCCGGGACAGGTCTGAAAAACTGTTTTTT

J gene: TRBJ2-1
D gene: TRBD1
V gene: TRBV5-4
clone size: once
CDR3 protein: CASSLWGQGPSSYNEQFF
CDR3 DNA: TGTGCCAGCAGCTTGTGGGGACAGGGCCCTAGCTCCTACAATGAGCAGTTCTTC

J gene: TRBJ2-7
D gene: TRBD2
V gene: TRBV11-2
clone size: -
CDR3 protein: CASSHHPSTSGRGYEQYF
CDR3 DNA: TGTGCCAGCAGCCACCATCCAAGTACTAGCGGGAGAGGCTACGAGCAGTACTTC

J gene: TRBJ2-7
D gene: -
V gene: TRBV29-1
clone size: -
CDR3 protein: CSVSLGLGEQYF
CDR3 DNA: TGCAGCGTGAGCCTTGGGTTGGGCGAGCAGTACTTC

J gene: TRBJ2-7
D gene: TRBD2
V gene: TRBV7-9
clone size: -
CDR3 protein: CASSPTSAEQYF
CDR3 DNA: TGTGCCAGCAGCCCGACTAGCGCTGAGCAGTACTTC

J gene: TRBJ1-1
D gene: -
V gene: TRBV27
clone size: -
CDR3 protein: CASSFARHTEAFF
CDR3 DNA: TGTGCCAGCAGTTTTGCGAGACACACTGAAGCTTTCTTT

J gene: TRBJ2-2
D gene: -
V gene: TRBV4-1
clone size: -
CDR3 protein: CASSQVSPNTGELFF
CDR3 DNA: TGCGCCAGCAGCCAAGTAAGCCCGAACACCGGGGAGCTGTTTTTT

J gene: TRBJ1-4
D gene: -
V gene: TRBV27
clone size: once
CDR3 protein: CASRQRFMGEKLFF
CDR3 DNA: TGTGCCAGCCGTCAGCGCTTCATGGGTGAAAAACTGTTTTTT

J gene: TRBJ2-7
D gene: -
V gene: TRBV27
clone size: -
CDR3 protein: CASSPFTSSSYEQYF
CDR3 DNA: TGTGCCAGCAGTCCTTTCACGAGCAGCTCCTACGAGCAGTACTTC

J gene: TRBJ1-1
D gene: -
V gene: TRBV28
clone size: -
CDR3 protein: CASSIGRATEAFF
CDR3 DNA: TGTGCCAGCAGTATCGGCCGGGCCACTGAAGCTTTCTTT

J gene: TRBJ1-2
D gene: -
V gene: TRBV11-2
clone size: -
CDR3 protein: CASSEDPGRYYGYTF
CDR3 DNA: TGTGCCAGCAGCGAAGACCCGGGACGATACTATGGCTACACCTTC

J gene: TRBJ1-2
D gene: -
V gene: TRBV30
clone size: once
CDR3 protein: CAWTKSPGPRHGYTF
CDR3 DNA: TGTGCCTGGACCAAAAGCCCGGGACCACGGCATGGCTACACCTTC

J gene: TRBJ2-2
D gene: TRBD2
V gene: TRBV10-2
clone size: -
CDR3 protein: CASTLAGGPGELFF
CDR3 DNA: TGCGCCAGCACGCTAGCGGGAGGACCCGGGGAGCTGTTTTTT

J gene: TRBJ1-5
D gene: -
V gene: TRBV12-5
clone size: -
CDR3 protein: CASGSPGTPQHF
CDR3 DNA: TGTGCTAGTGGTTCCCCGGGTACTCCCCAGCATTTT

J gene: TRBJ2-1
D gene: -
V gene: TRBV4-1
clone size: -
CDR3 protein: CASSQGLAYPNEQFF
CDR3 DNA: TGCGCCAGCAGCCAAGGGCTCGCGTACCCCAATGAGCAGTTCTTC

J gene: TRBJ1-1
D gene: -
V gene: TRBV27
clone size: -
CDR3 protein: CASRSSAAMNTEAFF
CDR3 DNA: TGTGCCAGCAGGAGTTCGGCGGCCATGAACACTGAAGCTTTCTTT

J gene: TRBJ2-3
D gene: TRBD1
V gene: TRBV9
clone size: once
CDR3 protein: CASSTRTGAHTDTQYF
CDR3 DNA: TGTGCCAGCAGCACCCGGACAGGGGCACACACAGATACGCAGTATTTT

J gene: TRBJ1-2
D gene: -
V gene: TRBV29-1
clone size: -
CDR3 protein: CSVVEGGIYGYTF
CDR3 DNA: TGCAGCGTTGTGGAGGGGGGGATCTATGGCTACACCTTC

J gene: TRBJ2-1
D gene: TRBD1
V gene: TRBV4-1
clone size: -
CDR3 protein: CASSEWGTGRQNEQFF
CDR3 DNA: TGCGCCAGCAGCGAGTGGGGGACAGGGCGACAGAATGAGCAGTTCTTC

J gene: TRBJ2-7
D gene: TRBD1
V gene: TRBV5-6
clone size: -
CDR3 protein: CASSSVDRAYEQYF
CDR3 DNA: TGTGCCAGCAGCTCGGTGGACAGGGCGTACGAGCAGTACTTC

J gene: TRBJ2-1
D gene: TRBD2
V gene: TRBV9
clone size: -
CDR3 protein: CASSAGLAVGRAYNEQFF
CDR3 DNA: TGTGCCAGCAGCGCAGGACTAGCGGTCGGGAGGGCCTACAATGAGCAGTTCTTC

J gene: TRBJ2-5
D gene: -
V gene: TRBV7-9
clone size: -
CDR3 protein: CASSPPGRVGETQYF
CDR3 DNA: TGTGCCAGCAGCCCGCCCGGGCGGGTCGGAGAGACCCAGTACTTC

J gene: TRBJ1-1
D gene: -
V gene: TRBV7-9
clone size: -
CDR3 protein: CASTPGDTEAFF
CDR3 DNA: TGTGCCAGCACCCCAGGGGACACTGAAGCTTTCTTT

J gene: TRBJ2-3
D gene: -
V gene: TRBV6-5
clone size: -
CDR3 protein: CASSYTGSDTQYF
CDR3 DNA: TGTGCCAGCAGTTATACAGGCTCAGATACGCAGTATTTT

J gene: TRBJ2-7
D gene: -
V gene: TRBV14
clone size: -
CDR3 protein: CASSQGRVHEQYF
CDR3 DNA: TGTGCCAGCAGCCAAGGTAGGGTGCACGAGCAGTACTTC

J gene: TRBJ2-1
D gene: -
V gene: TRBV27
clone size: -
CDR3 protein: CASSFVMEYNEQFF
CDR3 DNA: TGTGCCAGCAGTTTTGTAATGGAATACAATGAGCAGTTCTTC

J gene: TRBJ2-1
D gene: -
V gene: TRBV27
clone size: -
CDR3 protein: CASTQGGEEVFNEQFF
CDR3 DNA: TGTGCCAGCACCCAAGGGGGGGAGGAAGTTTTCAATGAGCAGTTCTTC

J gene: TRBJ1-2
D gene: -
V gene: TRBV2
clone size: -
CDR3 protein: CATRVSGYTF
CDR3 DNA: TGTGCCACCCGAGTTAGTGGCTACACCTTC

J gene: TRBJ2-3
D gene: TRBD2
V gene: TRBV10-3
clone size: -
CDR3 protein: CAISEPAGGPGDTQYF
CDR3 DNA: TGTGCCATCAGTGAACCAGCGGGGGGGCCGGGAGATACGCAGTATTTT

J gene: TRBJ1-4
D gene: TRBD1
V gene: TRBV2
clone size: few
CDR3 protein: CASSDLLGTGGATNEKLFF
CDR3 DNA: TGTGCCAGCAGTGATCTACTCGGGACAGGGGGTGCAACTAATGAAAAACTGTTTTTT

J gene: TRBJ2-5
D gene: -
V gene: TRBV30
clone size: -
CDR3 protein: CAWSSGAATQETQYF
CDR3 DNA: TGTGCCTGGAGTAGTGGGGCAGCGACCCAAGAGACCCAGTACTTC

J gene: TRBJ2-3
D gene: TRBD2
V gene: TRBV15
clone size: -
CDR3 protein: CATSGTSGRNTQYF
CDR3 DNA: TGTGCCACCAGCGGGACTAGCGGGAGGAATACGCAGTATTTT

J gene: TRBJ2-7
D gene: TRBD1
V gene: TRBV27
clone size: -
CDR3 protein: CASSLSHPSGGHEQYF
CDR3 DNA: TGTGCCAGCAGTTTATCGCACCCTTCAGGGGGCCACGAGCAGTACTTC

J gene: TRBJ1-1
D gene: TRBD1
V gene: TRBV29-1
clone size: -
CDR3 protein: CSVGGGESTEAFF
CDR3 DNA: TGCAGCGTTGGAGGGGGCGAGAGCACTGAAGCTTTCTTT

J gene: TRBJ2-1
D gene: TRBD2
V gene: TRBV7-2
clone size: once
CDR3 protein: CASSLASPGTSGNSYNEQFF
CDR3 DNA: TGTGCCAGCAGCTTAGCCAGTCCCGGGACTAGCGGGAACTCCTACAATGAGCAGTTCTTC

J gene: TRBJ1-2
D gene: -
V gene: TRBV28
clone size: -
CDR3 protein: CASTIRALDYGYTF
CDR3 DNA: TGTGCCAGCACCATCAGGGCCCTGGACTATGGCTACACCTTC